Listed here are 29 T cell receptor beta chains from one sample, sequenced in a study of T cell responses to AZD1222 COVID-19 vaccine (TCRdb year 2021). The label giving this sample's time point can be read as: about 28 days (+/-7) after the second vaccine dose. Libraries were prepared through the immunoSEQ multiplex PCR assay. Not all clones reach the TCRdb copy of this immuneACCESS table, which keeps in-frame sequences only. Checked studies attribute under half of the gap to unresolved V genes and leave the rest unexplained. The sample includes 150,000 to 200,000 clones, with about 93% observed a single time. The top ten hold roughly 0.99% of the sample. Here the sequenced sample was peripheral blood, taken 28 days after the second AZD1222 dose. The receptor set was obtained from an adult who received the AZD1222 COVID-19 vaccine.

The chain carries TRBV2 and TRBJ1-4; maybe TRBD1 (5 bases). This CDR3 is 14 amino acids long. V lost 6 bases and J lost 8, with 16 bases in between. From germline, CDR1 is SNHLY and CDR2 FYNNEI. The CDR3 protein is CASRATEAQEKLFF. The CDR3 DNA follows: TGTGCCAGCAGGGCGACAGAAGCTCAGGAAAAACTGTTTTTT.

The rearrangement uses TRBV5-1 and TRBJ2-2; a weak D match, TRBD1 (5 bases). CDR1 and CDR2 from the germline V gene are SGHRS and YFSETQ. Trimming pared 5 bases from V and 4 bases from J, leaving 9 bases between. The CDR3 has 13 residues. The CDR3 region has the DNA TGCGCCAGCAGAGGGGAATCCACCGGGGAGCTGTTTTTT. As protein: CASRGESTGELFF. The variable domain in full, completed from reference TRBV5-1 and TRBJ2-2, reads KAGVTQTPRYLIKTRGQQVTLSCSPISGHRSVSWYQQTPGQGLQFLFEYFSETQRNKGNFPGRFSGRQFSNSRSEMNVSTLELGDSALYLCASRGESTGELFFGEGSRLTVL.

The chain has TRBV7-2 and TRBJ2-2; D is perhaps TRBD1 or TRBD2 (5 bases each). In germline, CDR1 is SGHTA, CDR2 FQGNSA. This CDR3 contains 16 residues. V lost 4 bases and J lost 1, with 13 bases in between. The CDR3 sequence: CASSSRGVGNTGELFF. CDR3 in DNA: TGTGCCAGCAGCTCCCGAGGGGTTGGGAACACCGGGGAGCTGTTTTTT.

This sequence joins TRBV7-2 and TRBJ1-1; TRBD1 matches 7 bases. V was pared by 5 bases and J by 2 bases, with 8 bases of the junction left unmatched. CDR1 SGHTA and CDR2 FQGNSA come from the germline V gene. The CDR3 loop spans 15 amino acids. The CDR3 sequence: CASSARTGTNTEAFF. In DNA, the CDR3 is TGTGCCAGCAGCGCCCGGACAGGAACCAACACTGAAGCTTTCTTT.

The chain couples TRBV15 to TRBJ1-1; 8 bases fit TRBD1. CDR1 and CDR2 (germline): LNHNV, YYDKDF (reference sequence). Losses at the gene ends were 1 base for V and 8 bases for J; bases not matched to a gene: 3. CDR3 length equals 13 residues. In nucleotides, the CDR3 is TGTGCCACCAGCAGAGGGACAGGGCGAGAAGCTTTCTTT. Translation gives CATSRGTGREAFF.

DNA for the CDR3: TGTGCCAGCAGCTTAAACCCCCCGGTAGCTGTTTATAATTCACCCCTCCACTTT. This translates into CASSLNPPVAVYNSPLHF. V gene TRBV7-2 combines with J gene TRBJ1-6, with D unclear. Germline lookup yields CDR1 SGHTA and CDR2 FQGNSA. This CDR3 comprises 18 residues. V lost 2 bases and J lost 4, with 18 bases in between.

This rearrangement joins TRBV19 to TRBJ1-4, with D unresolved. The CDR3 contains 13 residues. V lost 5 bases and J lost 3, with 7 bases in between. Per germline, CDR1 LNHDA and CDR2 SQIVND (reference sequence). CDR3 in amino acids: CASSPIPNEKLFF. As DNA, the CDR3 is TGTGCCAGTAGTCCCATACCTAATGAAAAACTGTTTTTT.

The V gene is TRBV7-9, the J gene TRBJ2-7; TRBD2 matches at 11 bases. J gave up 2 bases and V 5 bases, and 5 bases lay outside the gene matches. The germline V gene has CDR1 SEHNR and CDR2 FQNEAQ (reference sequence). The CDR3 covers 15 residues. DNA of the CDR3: TGTGCCAGCAGCCCGGGACTAGCGGACCCCTACGAGCAGTACTTC. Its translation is CASSPGLADPYEQYF.

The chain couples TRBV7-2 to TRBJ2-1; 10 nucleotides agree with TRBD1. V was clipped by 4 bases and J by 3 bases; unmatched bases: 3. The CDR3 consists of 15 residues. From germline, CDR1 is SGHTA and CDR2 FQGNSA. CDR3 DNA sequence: TGTGCCAGCAGCTCGGACAGGGGGAGCTACAATGAGCAGTTCTTC. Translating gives CASSSDRGSYNEQFF.

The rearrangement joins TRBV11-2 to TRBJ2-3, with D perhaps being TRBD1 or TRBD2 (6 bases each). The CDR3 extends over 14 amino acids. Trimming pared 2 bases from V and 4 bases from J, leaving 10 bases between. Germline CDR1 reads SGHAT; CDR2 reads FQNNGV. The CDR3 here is CASSLYGGSDTQYF. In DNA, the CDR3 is TGTGCCAGCAGCTTATACGGGGGCTCAGATACGCAGTATTTT.

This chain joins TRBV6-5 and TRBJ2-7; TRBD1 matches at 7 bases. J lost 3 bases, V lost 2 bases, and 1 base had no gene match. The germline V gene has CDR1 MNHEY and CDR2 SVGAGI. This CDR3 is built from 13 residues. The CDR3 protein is CASSYDRDYEQYF. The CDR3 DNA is TGTGCCAGCAGTTACGACAGGGACTACGAGCAGTACTTC.

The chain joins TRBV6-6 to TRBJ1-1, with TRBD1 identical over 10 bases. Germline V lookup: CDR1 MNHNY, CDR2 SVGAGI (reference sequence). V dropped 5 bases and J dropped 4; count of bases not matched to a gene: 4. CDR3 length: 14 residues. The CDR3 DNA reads TGTGCCAGCAGTGGCCGGACAGGGGGCACTGAAGCTTTCTTT. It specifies CASSGRTGGTEAFF.

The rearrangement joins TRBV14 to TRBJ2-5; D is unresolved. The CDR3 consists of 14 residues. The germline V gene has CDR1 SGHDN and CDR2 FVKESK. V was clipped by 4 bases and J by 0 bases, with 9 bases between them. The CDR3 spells CASSRMMYQETQYF. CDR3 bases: TGTGCCAGCAGCCGAATGATGTACCAAGAGACCCAGTACTTC. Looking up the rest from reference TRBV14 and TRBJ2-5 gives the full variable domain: EAGVTQFPSHSVIEKGQTVTLRCDPISGHDNLYWYRRVMGKEIKFLLHFVKESKQDESGMPNNRFLAERTGGTYSTLKVQPAELEDSGVYFCASSRMMYQETQYFGPGTRLLVL.

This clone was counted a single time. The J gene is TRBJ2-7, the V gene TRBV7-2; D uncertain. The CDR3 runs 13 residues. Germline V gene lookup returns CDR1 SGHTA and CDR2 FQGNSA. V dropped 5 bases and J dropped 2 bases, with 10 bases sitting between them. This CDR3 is CASSLGMAYEQYF. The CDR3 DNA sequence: TGTGCCAGCAGCCTTGGTATGGCCTACGAGCAGTACTTC.

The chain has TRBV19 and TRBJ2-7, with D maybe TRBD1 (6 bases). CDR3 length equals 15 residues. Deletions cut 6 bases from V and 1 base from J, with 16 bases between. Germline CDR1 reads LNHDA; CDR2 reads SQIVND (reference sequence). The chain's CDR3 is CASRPEGHPSYEQYF. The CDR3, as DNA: TGTGCCAGTAGACCAGAGGGACATCCTTCCTACGAGCAGTACTTC.

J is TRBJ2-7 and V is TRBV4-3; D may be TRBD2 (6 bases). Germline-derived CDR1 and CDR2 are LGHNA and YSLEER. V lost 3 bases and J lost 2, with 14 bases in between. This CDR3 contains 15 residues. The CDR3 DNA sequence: TGCGCCAGCAGCCAGGTTGTGGGGGGAACCTACGAGCAGTACTTC. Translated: CASSQVVGGTYEQYF.

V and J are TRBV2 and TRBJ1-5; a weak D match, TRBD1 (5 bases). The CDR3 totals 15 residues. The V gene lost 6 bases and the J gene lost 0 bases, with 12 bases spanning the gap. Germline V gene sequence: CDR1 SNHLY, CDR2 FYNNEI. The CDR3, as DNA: TGTGCCAGCAGCGTGGACACCGCTAGCAATCAGCCCCAGCATTTT. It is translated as CASSVDTASNQPQHF.

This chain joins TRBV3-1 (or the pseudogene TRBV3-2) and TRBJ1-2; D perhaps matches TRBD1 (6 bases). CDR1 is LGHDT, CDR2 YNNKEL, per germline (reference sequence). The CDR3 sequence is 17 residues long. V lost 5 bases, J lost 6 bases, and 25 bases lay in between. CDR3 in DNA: TGTGCCAGCAGCGCAGGCTTAAGCGGGGGGCCTTTTCATGGCTACACCTTC. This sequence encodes CASSAGLSGGPFHGYTF.

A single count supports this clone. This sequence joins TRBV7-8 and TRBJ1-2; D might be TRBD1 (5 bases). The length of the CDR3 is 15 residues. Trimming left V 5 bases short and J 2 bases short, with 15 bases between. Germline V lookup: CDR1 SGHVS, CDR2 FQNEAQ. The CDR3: CASSTPGPRNYGYTF. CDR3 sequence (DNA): TGTGCCAGCAGCACTCCGGGACCGAGAAACTATGGCTACACCTTC.

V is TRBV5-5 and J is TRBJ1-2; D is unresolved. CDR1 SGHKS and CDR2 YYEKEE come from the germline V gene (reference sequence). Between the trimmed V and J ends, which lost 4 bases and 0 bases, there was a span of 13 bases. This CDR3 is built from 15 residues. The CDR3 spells CASSPGVGTNYGYTF. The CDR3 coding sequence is TGTGCCAGCAGCCCTGGAGTCGGTACTAACTATGGCTACACCTTC.

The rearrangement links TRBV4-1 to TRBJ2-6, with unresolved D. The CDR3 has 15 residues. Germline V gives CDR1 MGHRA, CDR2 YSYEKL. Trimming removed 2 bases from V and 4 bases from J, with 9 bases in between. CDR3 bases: TGCGCCAGCAGCCAATCCGAAGTCGGGGCCAACGTCCTGACTTTC. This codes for CASSQSEVGANVLTF.

CDR3 in amino acids: CASSEALGGNTEAFF. The CDR3 nucleotides are TGTGCCAGCAGTGAAGCGCTAGGAGGGAACACTGAAGCTTTCTTT. The chain couples TRBV6-1 to TRBJ1-1; D ambiguous. CDR1 is MNHNS and CDR2 is SASEGT in the germline V gene. This CDR3 spans 15 amino acids. V lost 0 bases and J 1 base, leaving 9 bases between the germline ends.

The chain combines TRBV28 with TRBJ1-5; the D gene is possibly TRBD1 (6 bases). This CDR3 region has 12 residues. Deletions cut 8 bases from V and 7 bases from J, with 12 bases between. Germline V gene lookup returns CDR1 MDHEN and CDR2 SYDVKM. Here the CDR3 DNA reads TGTGCCAGCGGGGAACAGGGACAGCCCCAGCATTTT. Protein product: CASGEQGQPQHF.

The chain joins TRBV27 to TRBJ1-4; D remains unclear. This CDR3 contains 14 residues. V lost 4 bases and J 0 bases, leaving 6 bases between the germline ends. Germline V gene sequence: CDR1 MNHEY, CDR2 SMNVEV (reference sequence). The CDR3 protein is CASSSRTTNEKLFF. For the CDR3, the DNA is TGTGCCAGCAGTTCACGGACAACTAATGAAAAACTGTTTTTT.

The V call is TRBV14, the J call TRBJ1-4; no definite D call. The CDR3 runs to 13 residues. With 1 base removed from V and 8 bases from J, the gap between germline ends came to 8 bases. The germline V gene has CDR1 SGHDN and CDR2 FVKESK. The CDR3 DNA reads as TGTGCCAGCAGCCAAGGAGTGCGGGAAAAACTGTTTTTT. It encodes CASSQGVREKLFF.

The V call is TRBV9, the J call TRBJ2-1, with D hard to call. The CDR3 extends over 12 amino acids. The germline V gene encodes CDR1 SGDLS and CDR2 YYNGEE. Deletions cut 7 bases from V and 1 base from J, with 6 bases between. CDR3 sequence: CASGVSYNEQFF. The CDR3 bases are TGTGCCAGCGGGGTTTCCTACAATGAGCAGTTCTTC.

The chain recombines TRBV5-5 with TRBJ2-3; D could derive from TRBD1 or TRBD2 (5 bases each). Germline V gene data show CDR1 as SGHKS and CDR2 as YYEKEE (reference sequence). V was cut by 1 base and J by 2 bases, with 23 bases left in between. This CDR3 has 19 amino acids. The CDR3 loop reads CASSLPDIAAGGPTDTQYF. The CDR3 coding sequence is TGTGCCAGCAGCTTGCCGGACATAGCTGCCGGAGGTCCCACAGATACGCAGTATTTT.

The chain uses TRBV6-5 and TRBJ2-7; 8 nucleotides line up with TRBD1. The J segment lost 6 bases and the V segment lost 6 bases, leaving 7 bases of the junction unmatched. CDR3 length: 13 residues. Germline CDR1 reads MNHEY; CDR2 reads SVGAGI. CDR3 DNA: TGTGCCAGCAGGCGGACAGGGTCCGCCGAGCAGTACTTC. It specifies CASRRTGSAEQYF.

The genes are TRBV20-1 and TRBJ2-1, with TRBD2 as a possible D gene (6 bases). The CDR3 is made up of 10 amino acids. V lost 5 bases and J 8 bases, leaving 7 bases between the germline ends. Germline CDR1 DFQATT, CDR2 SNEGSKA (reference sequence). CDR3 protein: CSAGDYEQFF. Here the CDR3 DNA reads TGCAGTGCTGGGGACTATGAGCAGTTCTTC.